The next 18 T cell receptor beta chains were all read from a single sample in a study of shared clonotypes between healthy human individuals. Profiling relied on immunoSEQ multiplex PCR, and the TCRdb table lists in-frame clones only, not all of them. Here the sample spans under 2.5 million clones, around 90% being singletons. The specimen sequenced was naive CD4+ T cells from PBMCs. Subset of the sample: CD45RA+ positively selected. These receptors were taken from a man between 18 and 35 years old in good health. Some clones in this sample may be carry-over from other donors' samples.

V gene TRBV4-2 combines with J gene TRBJ1-1; no clear D. Germline V gives CDR1 LGHNA, CDR2 YNFKEQ. V was trimmed by 0 bases and J by 11 bases, leaving 10 bases between them. This CDR3 is 12 amino acids long. This CDR3 reads CASSQERSKAFF. Written as DNA, the CDR3 is TGTGCCAGCAGCCAAGAAAGGAGTAAGGCTTTCTTT.

The CDR3 is CASSEFSEAFF. For the CDR3, the DNA is TGTGCCAGCAGTGAATTTTCAGAAGCTTTCTTT. The rearrangement uses TRBV2 and TRBJ1-1; D is ambiguous. The length of the CDR3 is 11 residues. Germline CDR1 and CDR2: SNHLY and FYNNEI. With 2 bases removed from V and 8 bases from J, the gap between germline ends came to 6 bases.

The V call is TRBV7-3, the J call TRBJ1-5; D is uncertain. With 5 bases removed from V and 0 bases from J, the gap between germline ends came to 14 bases. CDR3 length equals 16 residues. Germline assignment: CDR1 SGHTA and CDR2 FQGTGA. CDR3 coding DNA: TGTGCCAGCAGCCCACCTTCGGGCCTTAGCAATCAGCCCCAGCATTTT. Residues: CASSPPSGLSNQPQHF.

This chain connects TRBV19 to TRBJ1-1, with D perhaps TRBD1 (5 bases). The V gene lost 4 bases and the J gene lost 2 bases, with 17 bases spanning the gap. The CDR3 sequence is 16 residues long. Germline V gene sequence: CDR1 LNHDA, CDR2 SQIVND (reference sequence). CDR3 sequence (DNA): TGTGCCAGTAGTAGGGCGGCGGCCAGGGTCAACACTGAAGCTTTCTTT. As protein: CASSRAAARVNTEAFF.

This clone was recorded only once. The CDR3 region is CASSGASGTVGEQYF. The CDR3 DNA follows: TGTGCCAGCAGCGGGGCCTCCGGGACAGTGGGCGAGCAGTACTTC. J is TRBJ2-7 and V is TRBV5-4, with 7 bases identical to TRBD1. After removal of 4 bases from V and 6 bases from J, the junction contained 13 bases not matched to a gene. CDR1 is SGHNT and CDR2 is YYREEE in the germline V gene (reference sequence). This CDR3 has 15 residues. Using reference TRBV5-4 and TRBJ2-7 for the parts outside the CDR3, the full variable domain is ETGVTQSPTHLIKTRGQQVTLRCSSQSGHNTVSWYQQALGQGPQFIFQYYREEENGRGNFPPRFSGLQFPNYSSELNVNALELDDSALYLCASSGASGTVGEQYFGPGTRLTVT.

Only one count was recorded for this clone. Other DNA sequences in the sample encode the same CDR3. The chain couples TRBV5-1 to TRBJ2-1, with no clear D. The CDR3 spans 15 residues. The germline V gene has CDR1 SGHRS and CDR2 YFSETQ. Trimming took 0 bases from V and 0 from J, leaving 7 bases between them. The CDR3: CASSLVVASYNEQFF. Written as DNA, the CDR3 is TGCGCCAGCAGCTTGGTGGTAGCCTCCTACAATGAGCAGTTCTTC.

This rearrangement joins TRBV7-2 to TRBJ2-6; D possibly corresponds to TRBD2 (6 bases). Germline CDR1 and CDR2: SGHTA and FQGNSA. The CDR3 loop spans 14 amino acids. V gave up 6 bases and J gave up 1 base, with 7 bases separating them. CDR3 sequence: CASRRESGANVLTF. As DNA, the CDR3 is TGTGCCAGCAGACGGGAGTCTGGGGCCAACGTCCTGACTTTC.

The chain employs TRBV5-1 and TRBJ1-4; D may be TRBD1 (5 bases). Germline V CDR1 and CDR2: SGHRS, YFSETQ. V shed 4 bases and J shed 5 bases, with 9 bases lying between them. The CDR3 extends over 13 amino acids. The CDR3 loop is CASSRDWNEKLFF. CDR3 DNA sequence: TGCGCCAGCAGCAGGGACTGGAATGAAAAACTGTTTTTT.

The chain combines TRBV7-8 with TRBJ1-4, with D unresolved. V was shortened by 2 bases and J by 6 bases, with 13 bases between the two germline ends. The length of the CDR3 is 15 residues. The germline gives CDR1 SGHVS, CDR2 FQNEAQ. The CDR3 protein is CASSLNRQNYEKLFF. The DNA for the CDR3 is TGTGCCAGCAGCTTAAACAGACAAAACTATGAAAAACTGTTTTTT.

This chain links TRBV5-1 with TRBJ1-1, with a possible D match to TRBD1 (5 bases). In germline, CDR1 is SGHRS, CDR2 YFSETQ. CDR3 size: 16 residues. Trimming removed 1 base from V and 0 bases from J, with 13 bases in between. Here the CDR3 reads CASSLSSGRVNTEAFF. The CDR3, as DNA: TGCGCCAGCAGCTTGTCGTCAGGGAGGGTGAACACTGAAGCTTTCTTT. The whole variable domain, remainder taken from reference TRBV5-1 and TRBJ1-1, is KAGVTQTPRYLIKTRGQQVTLSCSPISGHRSVSWYQQTPGQGLQFLFEYFSETQRNKGNFPGRFSGRQFSNSRSEMNVSTLELGDSALYLCASSLSSGRVNTEAFFGQGTRLTVV.

The V gene is TRBV6-1, the J gene TRBJ2-2; TRBD1 agrees at 7 bases. The germline CDR1 and CDR2 sequences are MNHNS and SASEGT. CDR3 length: 15 amino acids. After removal of 4 bases from V and 3 bases from J, the junction contained 5 bases not matched to a gene. The CDR3 coding sequence is TGTGCCAGCAGTGTCCGGGACAGCTACACCGGGGAGCTGTTTTTT. Its protein product is CASSVRDSYTGELFF.

For the CDR3, the DNA is TGTGCCAGCAGTGATATTATCAGCACCTATGGCTACACCTTC. Its translation is CASSDIISTYGYTF. V and J are TRBV2 and TRBJ1-2; no firm D call. The CDR3 sequence is 14 residues long. V dropped 3 bases and J dropped 4 bases, with 12 bases sitting between them. Germline V gene lookup returns CDR1 SNHLY and CDR2 FYNNEI.

This sequence joins TRBV18 and TRBJ2-2; 8 bases map to TRBD1. The V segment lost 4 bases and the J segment 1 base; nucleotides outside the gene matches: 5. Germline V gives CDR1 KGHSH, CDR2 LQKENI. The CDR3 is 16 amino acids. CDR3 protein: CASSLRGTGNTGELFF. CDR3 DNA: TGTGCCAGCTCACTACGAGGGACAGGGAACACCGGGGAGCTGTTTTTT.

This chain connects TRBV28 to TRBJ2-1, with D perhaps being TRBD1 or TRBD2 (5 bases each). Germline CDR1 and CDR2: MDHEN and SYDVKM. Trimming shortened V by 6 bases and J by 4 bases, and 19 bases separated the two germline ends. This CDR3 comprises 16 residues. Here the CDR3 reads CASRGLAASFYNEQFF. The CDR3 coding sequence is TGTGCCAGCAGGGGGCTAGCCGCCTCCTTTTACAATGAGCAGTTCTTC.

This chain connects TRBV6-4 to TRBJ2-7; 7 nucleotides line up with TRBD1. J lost 2 bases, V lost 8 bases, and 21 bases had no gene match. The CDR3 length is 18 residues. The germline gives CDR1 MRHNA, CDR2 SNTAGT. This CDR3 is CASGFPWASGQIPYEQYF. The CDR3 DNA reads as TGTGCCAGCGGTTTCCCGTGGGCCTCGGGACAGATTCCCTACGAGCAGTACTTC.

The J gene is TRBJ2-1, the V gene TRBV6-6; 7 nucleotides line up with TRBD2. In germline, CDR1 is MNHNY, CDR2 SVGAGI (reference sequence). The ends lost 8 bases at V and 3 bases at J; junction bases unmatched: 4. CDR3 size: 13 residues. CDR3 region: CASRLADYNEQFF. For the CDR3, the DNA is TGTGCCAGCCGCCTAGCGGACTACAATGAGCAGTTCTTC.

This clone turned up a few times. The chain combines TRBV15 with TRBJ1-1; no firm D call. This CDR3 spans 12 amino acids. Germline V lookup: CDR1 LNHNV, CDR2 YYDKDF (reference sequence). Between the trimmed V and J ends, which lost 0 bases and 6 bases, there was a span of 5 bases. The CDR3 DNA reads as TGTGCCACCAGCAGAGAGGGCGCTGAAGCTTTCTTT. This codes for CATSREGAEAFF.

The J gene is TRBJ1-2, the V gene TRBV7-8, with 10 bases identical to TRBD1. The CDR3 covers 14 residues. CDR1 is SGHVS and CDR2 is FQNEAQ in the germline V gene. V gave up 5 bases and J gave up 6 bases; unmatched junction bases: 6. The DNA for the CDR3 is TGTGCCAGCAGCGTAAAGGGGACAGGGGATGGCTACACCTTC. This codes for CASSVKGTGDGYTF.